This T cell receptor (beta chain) was sequenced during a study of PD-1 blockade in classical Hodgkin lymphoma. Deletions cut 0 bases from V and 7 bases from J, with 14 bases between. The CDR3 sequence is 15 residues long. Germline V gives CDR1 SGHRS, CDR2 YFSETQ. Each and every patient relapsed after autologous stem cell transplantation, and patients got differing brentuximab vedotin exposure. Sequencing was performed with immunoSEQ multiplex PCR; in TCRdb, only in-frame clones are kept and a portion is missing. This table has over 60,000 clones, 71% appearing once. The chain couples TRBV5-1 to TRBJ2-1; the D is unclear. The starting material was peripheral blood mononuclear cells (PBMCs), obtained before the second cycle of nivolumab. The sequence was obtained from a human donor with classical Hodgkin lymphoma. Here the CDR3 reads CASSLEIYLGNEQFF. CDR3 coding DNA: TGCGCCAGCAGCTTGGAAATATACCTGGGGAATGAGCAGTTCTTC.